This paragraph reports one T cell receptor (beta chain). The CDR3 has 12 amino acids. V shed 3 bases and J shed 4 bases, with 6 bases lying between them. The data originate from a study of T-cell reconstitution after alpha-beta-depleted transplantation in children. The authors prepared the TCRbeta library with unique molecular identifiers. TCRdb reanalysed the PCR reads using MiXCR and keeps one entry per CDR3 protein. The data hold around 340,000 distinct CDR3 sequences, with 13% observed a single time. The sequencing used PBMCs, collected from the stem cell graft. The TCR originated in a human donor who donated a stem cell graft to a child with Fanconi anemia. The chain recombines TRBV12-3 or TRBV12-4 with TRBJ2-5; no reliable D call. In nucleotides, the CDR3 is TGTGCCAGCAGTTTCGTGCGAGAGACCCAGTACTTC. The encoded protein is CASSFVRETQYF.